One T cell receptor beta chain is described in this entry. Here immunoSEQ multiplex PCR was the method, and the copy in TCRdb shows in-frame clones only, minus some. The sample has roughly 140,000 clones, roughly 89% seen once. This record belongs to a study of T cell responses to AZD1222 COVID-19 vaccine. The specimen was peripheral blood, collected on day 0 of AZD1222 vaccination. The sequence derives from an adult in good health.

CDR3 DNA sequence: TGTGCCAGCTCACCACCGGGGACTGTTTATGGCTACACCTTC. It yields the protein CASSPPGTVYGYTF. V is TRBV18 and J is TRBJ1-2, with a weak D call TRBD1 (5 bases). Between the trimmed V and J ends, which lost 0 bases and 5 bases, there was a span of 10 bases. The CDR3 spans 14 residues. Germline values: CDR1 KGHSH, CDR2 LQKENI.